In this sample, the clone carrying this T cell receptor (beta chain) turned up a few times. No antigen is known for it. The sample belongs to a study of identical twins. Trimming cost V 1 base and J 2 bases, with 12 bases left between them. CDR3 length equals 15 residues. The germline CDR1 and CDR2 sequences are SGHRS and YFSETQ. Regarding the study as a whole: Insertions were reduced in abundant cord blood beta clonotypes but not in memory repertoires.

Unique molecular identifiers were present on cDNA, and template switching added a universal primer site. TCRdb recomputed calls from the 5' RACE reads with MiXCR, one row per CDR3 protein. The profile shows about 280,000 distinct CDR3 sequences, about 8.3% of them singletons. The sample also formed part of further work on yellow fever vaccine responses in identical twins.

Sequencing was done on a sample of memory (CD45RO+) T cells sorted from blood. This clonotype was obtained from a woman between 18 and 29 years old in good health. The V gene is TRBV5-1, the J gene TRBJ1-1; no clear D. For the CDR3, the DNA is TGCGCCAGCAGCTTGACTCCCGGTATCAACACTGAAGCTTTCTTT. Its protein product is CASSLTPGINTEAFF.